A selection of T cell receptor beta chains follows, all from one sample in a study of blood T cell repertoires in COVID-19. The data were produced by immunoSEQ multiplex PCR, yet TCRdb's version contains in-frame clones alone and is incomplete. The data contain hundreds of thousands of clones, 85% of them singletons. The sequenced sample consisted of peripheral blood. The receptors shown here come from a woman aged 18-29 years with acute or convalescent COVID-19. The CDR3 runs from the conserved cysteine through the conserved F or W. D genes are given only for firm matches. The listing skips clone size in some rows; elsewhere it reads once, few, many or a size class.

D	V	size	J	DNA	CDR3
NA	TRBV4-1	NA	TRBJ2-7	TGCGCCAGCAGCCAAGCAGCGGGTACTTTACGGTACGAGCAGTACTTC	CASSQAAGTLRYEQYF
NA	TRBV5-1	few	TRBJ1-6	TGCGCCAGCAGCTTGGGGGCCCTTATTGGGTCACCCCTCCACTTT	CASSLGALIGSPLHF
TRBD1	TRBV5-1	NA	TRBJ2-2	TGCGCCAGCGGGACAGGGACTACGAACACCGGGGAGCTGTTTTTT	CASGTGTTNTGELFF
NA	TRBV20-1	NA	TRBJ1-1	TGCAGTGCTAGAGACCACTGTGAAGCTTTCTTT	CSARDHCEAFF
TRBD2	TRBV5-1	NA	TRBJ2-1	TGCGCCAGCAGCTTCCTAAGCGGGGGGAGAGATGAGCAGTTCTTC	CASSFLSGGRDEQFF
TRBD2	TRBV19	NA	TRBJ2-7	TGTGCCAGTAGAGAGTCGGGGGGGCCGAACGAGCAGTACTTC	CASRESGGPNEQYF
TRBD1	TRBV27	once	TRBJ1-1	TGTGCCAGCAGTTTCAAGGGACAGGGGGCTGTCGCGAACACTGAAGCTTTCTTT	CASSFKGQGAVANTEAFF
NA	TRBV19	NA	TRBJ1-1	TGTGCCAGTAGTACTCGACAGAACACTGAAGCTTTCTTT	CASSTRQNTEAFF
TRBD1	TRBV5-4	NA	TRBJ1-2	TGTGCCAGCAGCCCGATTTTGGGACAGGGGCCGGACTTCTATGGCTACACCTTC	CASSPILGQGPDFYGYTF
TRBD1	TRBV9	NA	TRBJ1-5	TGTGCCAGCAGCGAGGGGGCGAATCAGCCCCAGCATTTT	CASSEGANQPQHF
NA	TRBV25-1	few	TRBJ2-7	TGTGCCAGCAGTGATCGGGACTTATACTCCTACGAGCAGTACTTC	CASSDRDLYSYEQYF
NA	TRBV14	NA	TRBJ1-1	TGTGCCAGCAGCCCAGAGGGGGGAACCACTGAAGCTTTCTTT	CASSPEGGTTEAFF
NA	TRBV11-1	NA	TRBJ2-2	TGTGCCAGCAGCTTAGAATGGGGGCGGGAGCTGTTTTTT	CASSLEWGRELFF
NA	TRBV6-2/TRBV6-3	NA	TRBJ1-2	TGTGCCAGCAGTGTGGGGGGAGGCAATGGCTACACCTTC	CASSVGGGNGYTF
NA	TRBV4-1	NA	TRBJ2-7	TGCGCCAGCAGCTTAAACCGGGGACTCCTCTCCTACGAGCAGTACTTC	CASSLNRGLLSYEQYF
TRBD1	TRBV5-4	NA	TRBJ2-1	TGTGCCAGCAGTCCCGGGACAGGGGCCTACAATGAGCAGTTCTTC	CASSPGTGAYNEQFF
TRBD1	TRBV7-9	NA	TRBJ1-1	TGTGCCAGCAGCCGACAGGGGATGGGGACTGAAGCTTTCTTT	CASSRQGMGTEAFF